A selection of T cell receptor beta chains follows, all from one sample in a study of blood T cell repertoires in COVID-19. Only in-frame clones appear in the TCRdb table, and some are missing; sequencing was by immunoSEQ multiplex PCR. In the table there are more than 100,000 clones, roughly 84% of which are singletons. Source material: PBMCs or T cells enriched from blood (not recorded which). These receptors were obtained from a woman aged 25-40 years who had recovered from COVID-19. The conserved cysteine and the conserved F or W are not part of the CDR3 here.

>TRBV6-5
ASSSGTGDGYT
>TRBV24-1
ATRTSAYNEQF
>TRBV28
ASLQPNYGYT
>TRBV27
ASRGQGRLSGTEAF
>TRBV19
ASSIRRAGTGELF
>TRBV5-6
ASNLAGGLNEQF
>TRBV4-2
ASSQALQGAYNEQF
>TRBV27
ASSASGGSGNTIY
>TRBV6-2/TRBV6-3
ASSLSRLDRANQPQH
>TRBV20-1
SASYRGGPETQY
>TRBV19
ASSKPGQLNTEAF
>TRBV3-1/TRBV3-2
ASSQVPTDRRTEAF
>TRBV19
ASRMTGAYEQY
>TRBV5-6
ASSLAGGSKGYEQY
>TRBV7-3
ASSPRTGRSGSYEQY
>TRBV19
ASSTASQENYNSPLH
>TRBV27
ASSLRLEGSSPLH
>TRBV5-1
ASSLYRREEDTQY
>TRBV30
AWNPGTGTTGELF
>TRBV5-5
ASGRTGGNEKLF
>TRBV7-7
ASSLVARSGTGELF
>TRBV28
ASTVSGSYGYT
>TRBV2
ASSVAGQGAGETQY
>TRBV10-3
AISEGQGGSQPQH
>TRBV11-3
ASSFGGTGELF
>TRBV4-2
ASSPPGGQPQH
>TRBV6-6
ASSPRTYNGYT
>TRBV7-2
ATRVAGGTLAYGYT
>TRBV14
ASSQDSPGGTDTQY
>TRBV7-3
ASSVTRGSPEAF
>TRBV27
ASSTFRTGGTSEAF
>TRBV29-1
SVVLAGWNQPQH
>TRBV28
ASSTRTSGRAGETQY
>TRBV4-2
ASSQYRATTEAF
>TRBV6-5
ASSRQGAAYEQY
>TRBV28
ASSPGGLPGTGGGTEAF
>TRBV19
ASKSLASGTDTQY
>TRBV5-5
ASSLGLSDNEQF
>TRBV7-2
ASSLAGTSGVYNEQF
>TRBV6-1
ASSEGGRTGELF
>TRBV7-2
ASSLGTHRSEQY